The source of this T cell receptor beta chain is a study of T cell repertoires in cytomegalovirus infection. Study in general: It can be stated that public TCR beta signatures indicated CMV infection as well as a matching HLA type.

Overall study results and limits: There were carriers of CMV plus the relevant HLA, and cumulative public TCR beta family frequency identified them. Predominance within the ex vivo response was attributable to HLA-C-restricted CMV-specific TCR beta clonotypes.

This clonotype was seen many times. The antigen remains unidentified. TCRdb analysed the reads with MiXCR anew, one entry per CDR3 protein. The table lists 150,000 to 200,000 distinct CDR3 sequences, about 20% of them singletons. CDR3 size: 17 residues. Germline trimming cut 5 bases from V and 2 bases from J; bases unmatched to any gene: 8. Germline CDR1 and CDR2: SGHVS and FQNEAQ. This sequence originates from a human donor in good health (CMV status not recorded). Some clones in this sample may be carry-over from other donors' samples. This chain joins TRBV7-8 and TRBJ2-1; 11 bases agree with TRBD1. Sample: PBMCs. CDR3: CASSLAEDRGPYNEQFF. DNA for the CDR3: TGTGCCAGCAGCCTCGCTGAGGACAGGGGGCCCTACAATGAGCAGTTCTTC.